Each of the 23 T cell receptor beta chains below was sequenced from the same sample in a study of cytomegalovirus exposure and HLA in healthy donors. Data came from immunoSEQ multiplex PCR; TCRdb stores just in-frame clones and leaves some out. The sample lists approximately 150,000 clones, around nine tenths occurring once. Source material: PBMCs. The receptor source for this set is a woman aged 25 to 45 in good health and CMV-seronegative.

The chain employs TRBV4-1 and TRBJ1-6; D remains ambiguous. This CDR3 comprises 16 residues. Trimming left V 0 bases short and J 7 bases short, with 13 bases between. The germline V gene has CDR1 MGHRA and CDR2 YSYEKL. The CDR3 nucleotides are TGCGCCAGCAGCCAAGATTGGCTTCCTCCGAATTCACCCCTCCACTTT. It encodes CASSQDWLPPNSPLHF.

The V and J genes are TRBV27 and TRBJ1-3; D may be TRBD1 (5 bases). Looked up from germline, CDR1 is MNHEY and CDR2 is SMNVEV (reference sequence). Trimming pared 3 bases from V and 0 bases from J, leaving 12 bases between. The CDR3 sequence is 16 residues long. DNA for the CDR3: TGTGCCAGCAGTTTTGGGCCAGGGATCTCTGGAAACACCATATATTTT. Its protein is CASSFGPGISGNTIYF.

The CDR3, as DNA: TGTGCCAGCAGCTTAGGGGGACAGGGAATAAATGGAAACACCATATATTTT. Amino acids: CASSLGGQGINGNTIYF. The V call is TRBV7-6, the J call TRBJ1-3; 9 bases agree with TRBD1. The CDR3 length is 17 residues. CDR1 and CDR2 (germline): SGHVS, FNYEAQ. The V segment lost 1 base and the J segment 3 bases; nucleotides outside the gene matches: 7.

The rearrangement uses TRBV5-1 and TRBJ2-3, with 7 bases fitting TRBD1. The V gene end was trimmed by 1 base and the J gene end by 1 base; junction bases not matched to a gene: 3. The length of the CDR3 is 15 residues. The germline gives CDR1 SGHRS, CDR2 YFSETQ. The CDR3 nucleotides are TGCGCCAGCAGCTTGAATCAGGGGGGCACAGATACGCAGTATTTT. It translates to CASSLNQGGTDTQYF.

The rearrangement links TRBV9 to TRBJ2-7; 9 bases fit TRBD1. Germline V gene lookup returns CDR1 SGDLS and CDR2 YYNGEE. The CDR3 runs to 15 residues. J gave up 3 bases and V 4 bases, and 8 bases lay outside the gene matches. The CDR3 coding sequence is TGTGCCAGCAGCCCATGGGGACAGGGCTTCTACGAGCAGTACTTC. Amino acids: CASSPWGQGFYEQYF.

V and J are TRBV7-2 and TRBJ2-2, with 8 bases identical to TRBD2. Unmatched junction bases numbered 12, after V lost 2 bases and J lost 7 bases. The length of the CDR3 is 17 residues. Germline values: CDR1 SGHTA, CDR2 FQGNSA. CDR3 loop: CASSLTSSGGQIGELFF. Here the CDR3 DNA reads TGTGCCAGCAGCTTAACTTCCAGCGGGGGCCAGATCGGGGAGCTGTTTTTT.

The V call is TRBV7-8, the J call TRBJ2-7; TRBD1 might be the D (6 bases). This CDR3 is 14 amino acids long. CDR1 and CDR2 (germline): SGHVS, FQNEAQ. The V end was cut by 1 base, the J end by 2 bases, with 9 bases between. Written as DNA, the CDR3 is TGTGCCAGCAGCTTAGTCAGGGGCACCTACGAGCAGTACTTC. Amino acid sequence: CASSLVRGTYEQYF.

As regards this clone: At one end, the junction sequence differs from germline, possibly due to a read error. DNA for the CDR3: TGTGCCAGCAGTTCAACCAACAGTGAAGCTTTCTTT. Translated: CASSSTNSEAFF. The rearrangement joins TRBV6-6 to TRBJ1-1; the D is unclear. Per the germline V gene, CDR1 is MNHNY and CDR2 is SVGAGI (reference sequence). The CDR3 runs to 12 residues.

The chain is built from TRBV5-1 and TRBJ1-1; the D is unclear. The germline V gene has CDR1 SGHRS and CDR2 YFSETQ. Trimming shortened V by 4 bases and J by 8 bases, and 15 bases separated the two germline ends. This CDR3 is 13 amino acids long. Written as DNA, the CDR3 is TGCGCCAGCAGCCCCGAGGGAGCGGGGGAAGCTTTCTTT. This translates into CASSPEGAGEAFF.

The chain couples TRBV19 to TRBJ1-3; D possibly corresponds to TRBD1 (5 bases). The germline gives CDR1 LNHDA, CDR2 SQIVND (reference sequence). Trimming cost V 6 bases and J 3 bases, with 9 bases left between them. The CDR3 spans 13 residues. The CDR3: CASSQGSGNTIYF. CDR3 nucleotide sequence: TGTGCCAGTAGCCAGGGAAGTGGAAACACCATATATTTT.

The chain joins TRBV9 to TRBJ2-5, with 10 positions matching TRBD2. Germline CDR1 and CDR2: SGDLS and YYNGEE. This CDR3 region has 18 residues. Unmatched junction bases numbered 17, after V lost 4 bases and J lost 5 bases. This CDR3 is CASSPRAGERGGWETQYF. The CDR3 coding sequence is TGTGCCAGCAGCCCCCGTGCCGGTGAGCGGGGGGGCTGGGAGACCCAGTACTTC.

The rearrangement uses TRBV19 and TRBJ1-1, with D tentatively TRBD1 (5 bases). CDR1 and CDR2 from the germline V gene are LNHDA and SQIVND (reference sequence). CDR3 length: 13 amino acids. The V end was cut by 5 bases, the J end by 6 bases, with 13 bases between. CDR3 sequence reads: CASSPGGGAEAFF. CDR3 sequence (DNA): TGTGCCAGTAGTCCTGGTGGGGGGGCTGAAGCTTTCTTT. Complete variable domain (other parts from reference TRBV19 and TRBJ1-1): DGGITQSPKYLFRKEGQNVTLSCEQNLNHDAMYWYRQDPGQGLRLIYYSQIVNDFQKGDIAEGYSVSREKKESFPLTVTSAQKNPTAFYLCASSPGGGAEAFFGQGTRLTVV.

The rearrangement links TRBV4-1 to TRBJ2-5, with 15 bases fitting TRBD2. The CDR3 runs 17 residues. The germline gives CDR1 MGHRA, CDR2 YSYEKL. The V segment lost 2 bases and the J segment 5 bases; nucleotides outside the gene matches: 6. The CDR3, as DNA: TGCGCCAGCAGCCAACATCTCGGGACTAGCGGGAGGGAGACCCAGTACTTC. Amino acids: CASSQHLGTSGRETQYF.

The chain combines TRBV30 with TRBJ1-2; TRBD1 agrees at 8 bases. This CDR3 has 15 amino acids. Germline V gene lookup returns CDR1 GTSNPN and CDR2 SVGIG (reference sequence). With V trimmed by 1 base and J by 5 bases, 9 bases remained unmatched. The CDR3 spells CAWSGGQGLWYGYTF. The CDR3 nucleotides are TGTGCCTGGAGTGGTGGACAGGGCCTGTGGTATGGCTACACCTTC.

The V call is TRBV4-1, the J call TRBJ1-6; tentative D call: TRBD1 (6 bases). V shed 2 bases and J shed 8 bases, with 13 bases lying between them. Germline CDR1 is MGHRA and CDR2 is YSYEKL. The CDR3 is 15 residues long. The DNA for the CDR3 is TGCGCCAGCAGCCAAACAACAGGGATGCATTCACCCCTCCACTTT. It codes for CASSQTTGMHSPLHF.

The J gene is TRBJ1-2, the V gene TRBV7-9, with D tentatively TRBD1 (6 bases). Germline V gives CDR1 SEHNR, CDR2 FQNEAQ (reference sequence). The CDR3 consists of 14 residues. V gave up 3 bases and J gave up 5 bases, with 13 bases separating them. CDR3 sequence reads: CASSFTDSQYGYTF. CDR3 DNA sequence: TGTGCCAGCAGCTTTACGGACAGCCAATATGGCTACACCTTC.

This clone was counted once. The chain uses TRBV6-6 and TRBJ2-1; D might be TRBD2 (7 bases). The V and J ends lost 0 bases and 6 bases respectively, with 9 bases between them. Germline V gene sequence: CDR1 MNHNY, CDR2 SVGAGI (reference sequence). The CDR3 consists of 14 residues. CDR3: CASSYSGGLNEQFF. Written as DNA, the CDR3 is TGTGCCAGCAGTTACTCGGGGGGGCTCAATGAGCAGTTCTTC.

This clone was detected only a few times. The chain has TRBV20-1 and TRBJ1-1; 8 bases are shared with TRBD1. V lost 2 bases to trimming and J lost 10 bases; unmatched junction nucleotides: 3. This CDR3 is 11 amino acids long. Per germline, CDR1 DFQATT and CDR2 SNEGSKA (reference sequence). The CDR3 nucleotides read TGCAGTGCTAGATTTGGGACAGGAGCTTTCTTT. It is translated as CSARFGTGAFF.

The chain is built from TRBV6-4 and TRBJ1-2; 7 bases line up with TRBD1. Germline V gene lookup returns CDR1 MRHNA and CDR2 SNTAGT. This CDR3 contains 17 residues. Unmatched junction bases numbered 18, after V lost 6 bases and J lost 5 bases. The CDR3 sequence: CASSRGGAGGNLYGYTF. The CDR3, as DNA: TGTGCCAGCAGCAGAGGGGGAGCAGGGGGAAATCTATATGGCTACACCTTC.

The chain recombines TRBV5-1 with TRBJ2-5; maybe TRBD1 (6 bases). V dropped 2 bases and J dropped 4 bases, with 12 bases sitting between them. CDR3 length: 14 residues. Germline CDR1 is SGHRS and CDR2 is YFSETQ. The CDR3 nucleotides are TGCGCCAGCAGCTTTCAGGGGCAAAGAGAGACCCAGTACTTC. Translation: CASSFQGQRETQYF.

This sequence joins TRBV10-3 and TRBJ1-2; 8 nucleotides agree with TRBD1. Germline CDR1 and CDR2: ENHRY and SYGVKD. J was trimmed by 8 bases and V by 2 bases; bases with no gene match: 10. The CDR3 contains 15 residues. CDR3 region: CAISEEKTGAWGYTF. The CDR3 region has the DNA TGTGCCATCAGTGAGGAGAAGACAGGGGCTTGGGGCTACACCTTC.

This clone was observed a handful of times. The CDR3 DNA sequence: TGTGCCAGCAGTGGGCGGACAGGGTCAAGGGAAAAACTGTTTTTT. This encodes CASSGRTGSREKLFF. The V and J genes are TRBV2 and TRBJ1-4; 8 bases match TRBD1. Germline CDR1 is SNHLY and CDR2 is FYNNEI. The CDR3 runs 15 residues. With 4 bases clipped from V and 8 bases from J, the junction kept 9 bases outside the gene matches.

This rearrangement joins TRBV2 to TRBJ1-3; perhaps TRBD1 as D (6 bases). This CDR3 is 16 amino acids long. Looked up from germline, CDR1 is SNHLY and CDR2 is FYNNEI. V was shortened by 7 bases and J by 2 bases, with 18 bases between the two germline ends. CDR3 DNA: TGTGCCAGCACAGGTAGACCAGGGGCCCCTGGAAACACCATATATTTT. It yields the protein CASTGRPGAPGNTIYF.